The 3 T cell receptor beta chains presented below share a single source sample, sequenced in a study of cytomegalovirus exposure and HLA in healthy donors. The PCR made use of 60 Vbeta and 13 Jbeta primers. Measured with immunoSEQ multiplex PCR; TCRdb has only the in-frame clones, and not every one. The table records 75,000 to 90,000 clones, about 78% of them present only once. What was sequenced was PBMCs. These receptors were obtained from a man aged 45-65 years in good health and CMV-seronegative.

The chain couples TRBV6-5 to TRBJ1-1; D gene ambiguous. In germline, CDR1 is MNHEY, CDR2 SVGAGI. The CDR3 loop spans 13 amino acids. V dropped 0 bases and J dropped 11 bases, with 13 bases sitting between them. The CDR3, as DNA: TGTGCCAGCAGTTACTCGGGGAGGGATTCGGCTTTCTTT. Its translation is CASSYSGRDSAFF.

This clone occurred once. V usage is TRBV7-7 and J usage is TRBJ2-5; D may be TRBD2 (6 bases). Germline CDR1 SSHAT, CDR2 FNYEAQ (reference sequence). This CDR3 is 13 amino acids long. The CDR3 DNA reads as TGTGCTAGCGCTCCGGGGGTGGGTGAGACCCAGTACTTC. Amino acid sequence: CASAPGVGETQYF.

The chain uses TRBV19 and TRBJ1-5; perhaps TRBD1 as D (5 bases). There are 15 residues in the CDR3. Germline CDR1 reads LNHDA; CDR2 reads SQIVND (reference sequence). V was cut by 3 bases and J by 0 bases, with 9 bases left in between. CDR3 nucleotide sequence: TGTGCCAGTAGTATTTGGGGGGATAGCAATCAGCCCCAGCATTTT. This gives the protein CASSIWGDSNQPQHF.